This TCR beta chain was sequenced in a study of CD8+CD57+ T cells in acquired aplastic anemia. Study background: Sorted CD4+ and CD8+ cells gave an average of approximately 3.1 ug of DNA. Whole-study results and caveats: With respect to CD8+ Simpson's diversity, patients and controls did not differ significantly. A set of roughly 27 CD8+ CDR3 sequences was shared between patients and controls, and these sequences appeared highly expressed in patients.

A remark on this clonotype: Its antigen is still unknown.

Germline V gene lookup returns CDR1 SGHRS and CDR2 YFSETQ. This CDR3 spans 14 amino acids. The V gene lost 4 bases and the J gene lost 4 bases, with 15 bases spanning the gap. Genomic DNA, the template, was used for profiling of the TCR beta VDJ and CDR3. TCRdb recomputed calls from the reads with MiXCR, one row per CDR3 protein. The sample yields over 150,000 distinct CDR3 sequences, 71% seen once. CD8+CD57+ cell expansion had been shown by flow cytometry in patients chosen for sequencing. Each patient had severe acquired aplastic anemia. The V and J genes are TRBV5-1 and TRBJ2-7; possible D gene TRBD1, 6 bases. The clonotype originates from a human donor with aplastic anemia. What was sequenced was sorted CD4+, CD8+, or CD8+CD57+ T cells (not recorded which) from PBMCs. The CDR3 spells CASSITGSEYEQYF. The CDR3 bases are TGCGCCAGCAGCATAACAGGGTCCGAGTACGAGCAGTACTTC.